The rows below give T cell receptor beta chains drawn from one sample of a study of PD-1 blockade in classical Hodgkin lymphoma. Assay: immunoSEQ multiplex PCR; the TCRdb copy retains only in-frame clones and omits some. The sample includes about 14,000 clones, about 86% of them seen just once. The sequencing sample was made of CD4+ T cells from blood. These receptors were obtained from a human donor with classical Hodgkin lymphoma. Each CDR3 is given with its conserved first and last residue. D genes are given only for firm matches. Clone sizes are given selectively: once, few, many, or a class where the clone is expanded.

d_gene	v_gene	j_gene	abundance	CDR3nt	CDR3aa
NA	TRBV21-1	TRBJ2-3	NA	TGTGCCAGCAGCAAAGGTGGAGCGGATACGCAGTATTTT	CASSKGGADTQYF
NA	TRBV19	TRBJ1-5	few	TGTGCCAGTAGACCTATGTGGGGAAGCAATCAGCCCCAGCATTTT	CASRPMWGSNQPQHF
NA	TRBV28	TRBJ2-7	NA	TGTGCCAGCACAGGGGTGCGCGAGCAGTACTTC	CASTGVREQYF
NA	TRBV30	TRBJ2-3	once	TGTGCCTGGAGTCGGAGACTGGGAGCAGATACGCAGTATTTT	CAWSRRLGADTQYF
NA	TRBV5-3	TRBJ1-4	NA	TGTGCCAGAAGCTGGGACCGTGGGACCACTAATGAAAAACTGTTTTTT	CARSWDRGTTNEKLFF
TRBD1	TRBV14	TRBJ2-7	NA	TGTGCCAGCAGCCAGGACAGGTTACCTACGAAGCAGTACTTC	CASSQDRLPTKQYF
NA	TRBV19	TRBJ2-1	NA	TGTGCCAGTAGTGGGAGGGGGGAATACAATGAGCAGTTCTTC	CASSGRGEYNEQFF
TRBD2	TRBV29-1	TRBJ2-3	NA	TGCAGCGTTGAAGATCGCCTAGCGGGAGGCACAGATACGCAGTATTTT	CSVEDRLAGGTDTQYF
TRBD2	TRBV5-1	TRBJ2-5	NA	TGCGCCAGCAGCTTGGGTGGAGGGAGGGCCCAGTACTTC	CASSLGGGRAQYF
NA	TRBV19	TRBJ2-7	few	TGTGCCAGTAGTATGTTTGGGGTCATGGGCCACGAGCAGTACTTC	CASSMFGVMGHEQYF
NA	TRBV20-1	TRBJ2-7	NA	TGCAGTGCAATGGGGGCGTACGAGCAGTACTTC	CSAMGAYEQYF
NA	TRBV5-1	TRBJ1-5	NA	TGCGCCAGCAGCTTGGAAGGGTACAATCAGCCCCAGCATTTT	CASSLEGYNQPQHF
NA	TRBV7-2	TRBJ1-6	NA	TGTGCCAGCAGCTTGGATCGGAGATCACCCCTCCACTTT	CASSLDRRSPLHF
TRBD1	TRBV18	TRBJ1-1	few	TGTGCCAGCTCACCGGACAGGGGCAACACTGAAGCTTTCTTT	CASSPDRGNTEAFF
NA	TRBV5-6	TRBJ1-6	NA	TGTGCCAGCAGCTTGTTCGCTAATTCACCCCTCCACTTT	CASSLFANSPLHF
NA	TRBV18	TRBJ2-7	NA	TGTGCCAGCTCACCTCCGCAGGGAACCTACGAGCAGTACTTC	CASSPPQGTYEQYF
NA	TRBV29-1	TRBJ2-3	once	TGCAGCGGGAGGGCCCAGGGAGATACGCAGTATTTT	CSGRAQGDTQYF